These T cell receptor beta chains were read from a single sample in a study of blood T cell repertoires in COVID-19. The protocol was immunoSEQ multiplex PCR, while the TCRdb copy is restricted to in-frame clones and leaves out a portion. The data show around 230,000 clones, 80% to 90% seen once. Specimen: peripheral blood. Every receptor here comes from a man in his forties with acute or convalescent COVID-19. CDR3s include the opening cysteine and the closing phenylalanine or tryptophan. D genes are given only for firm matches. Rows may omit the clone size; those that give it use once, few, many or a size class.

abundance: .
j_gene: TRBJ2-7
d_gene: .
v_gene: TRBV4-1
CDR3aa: CASSQEERVTYEQYF
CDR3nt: TGCGCCAGCAGCCAAGAAGAGCGTGTGACCTACGAGCAGTACTTC

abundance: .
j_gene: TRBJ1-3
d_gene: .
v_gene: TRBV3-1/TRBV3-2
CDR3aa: CASSLGGSSGNTIYF
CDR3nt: TGTGCCAGCAGCCTGGGAGGGAGCTCTGGAAACACCATATATTTT

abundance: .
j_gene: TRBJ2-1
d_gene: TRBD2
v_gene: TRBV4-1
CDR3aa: CASSQAISGTSSPGANEQFF
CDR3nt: TGCGCCAGCAGCCAAGCGATATCCGGGACTAGCTCCCCGGGAGCCAATGAGCAGTTCTTC

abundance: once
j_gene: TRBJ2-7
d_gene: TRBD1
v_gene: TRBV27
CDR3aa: CASSIPGQGFPYEQYF
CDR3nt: TGTGCCAGCAGTATACCGGGACAGGGCTTTCCCTACGAGCAGTACTTC

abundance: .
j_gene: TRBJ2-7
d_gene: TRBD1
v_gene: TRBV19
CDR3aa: CASNRQGSSYEQYF
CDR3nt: TGTGCCAGTAATCGACAGGGGAGCTCCTACGAGCAGTACTTC

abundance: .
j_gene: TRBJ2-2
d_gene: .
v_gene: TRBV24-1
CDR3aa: CATSDSGQGWTGELFF
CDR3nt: .

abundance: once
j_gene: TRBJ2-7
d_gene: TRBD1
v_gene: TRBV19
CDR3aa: CASTQTGGRYEQYF
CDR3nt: TGTGCCAGTACCCAAACAGGGGGCCGGTACGAGCAGTACTTC

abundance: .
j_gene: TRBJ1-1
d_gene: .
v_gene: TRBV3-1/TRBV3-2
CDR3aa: CASSRAGGTEAFF
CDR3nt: TGTGCCAGCAGCCGTGCGGGGGGCACTGAAGCTTTCTTT

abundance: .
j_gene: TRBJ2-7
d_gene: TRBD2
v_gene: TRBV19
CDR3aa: CASSRGLAGQGIYEQYF
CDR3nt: TGTGCCAGTAGTAGGGGACTAGCGGGACAGGGGATCTACGAGCAGTACTTC

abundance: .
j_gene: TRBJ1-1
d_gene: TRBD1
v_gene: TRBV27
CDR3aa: CASRRRTGRMNTEAFF
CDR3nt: TGTGCCAGCAGACGGAGGACAGGGAGAATGAACACTGAAGCTTTCTTT

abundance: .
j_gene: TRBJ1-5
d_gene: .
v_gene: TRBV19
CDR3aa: CASSIDAGRGSQPQHF
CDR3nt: TGTGCCAGTAGTATAGACGCCGGCAGGGGAAGTCAGCCCCAGCATTTT

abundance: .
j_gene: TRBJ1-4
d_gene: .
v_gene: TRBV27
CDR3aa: CASSLLQGGATNEKLFF
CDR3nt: TGTGCCAGCAGTTTATTACAGGGAGGGGCAACTAATGAAAAACTGTTTTTT

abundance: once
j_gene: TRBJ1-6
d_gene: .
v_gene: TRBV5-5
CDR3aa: CASSPHSLDNLRQHNSPLHF
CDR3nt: TGTGCCAGCAGCCCCCATAGCTTGGATAATCTTAGGCAGCATAATTCACCCCTCCACTTT

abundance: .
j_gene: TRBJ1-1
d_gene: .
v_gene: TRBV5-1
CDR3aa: CASSLVAKNTEAFF
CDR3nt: TGCGCCAGCAGCTTGGTCGCTAAGAACACTGAAGCTTTCTTT

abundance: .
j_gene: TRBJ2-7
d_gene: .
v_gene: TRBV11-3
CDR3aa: CASSPPNSDEQYF
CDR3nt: TGTGCCAGCAGCCCCCCTAACTCCGACGAGCAGTACTTC

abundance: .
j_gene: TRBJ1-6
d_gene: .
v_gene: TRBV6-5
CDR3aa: CASSLDTHNSPLHF
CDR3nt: TGTGCCAGCAGTCTGGACACCCATAATTCACCCCTCCACTTT

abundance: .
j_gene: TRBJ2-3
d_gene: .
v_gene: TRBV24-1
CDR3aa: CATSESGSPDTQYF
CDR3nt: TGTGCCACCAGTGAGTCCGGGTCACCAGATACGCAGTATTTT

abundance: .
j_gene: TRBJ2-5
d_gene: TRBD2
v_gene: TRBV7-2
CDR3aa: CASSRTSGAQETQYF
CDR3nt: TGTGCCAGCAGCCGGACTAGCGGGGCCCAAGAGACCCAGTACTTC

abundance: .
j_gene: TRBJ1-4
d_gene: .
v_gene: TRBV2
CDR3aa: CASSEVVSGNEKLFF
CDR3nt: TGTGCCAGCAGTGAAGTAGTCAGCGGTAATGAAAAACTGTTTTTT

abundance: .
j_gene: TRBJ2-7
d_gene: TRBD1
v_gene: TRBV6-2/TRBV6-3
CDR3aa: CAVSWDRGHEQYF
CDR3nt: TGTGCCGTCAGTTGGGACAGGGGCCACGAGCAGTACTTC

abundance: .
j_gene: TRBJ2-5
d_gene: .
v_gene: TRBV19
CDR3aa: CASSLLGRGRETQYF
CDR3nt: TGTGCCAGTAGTCTCCTAGGACGAGGGAGGGAGACCCAGTACTTC

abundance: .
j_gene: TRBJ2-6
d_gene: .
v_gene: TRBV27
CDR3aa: CASSLSLGGTGANVLTF
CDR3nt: TGTGCCAGCAGTTTATCGTTGGGGGGTACTGGGGCCAACGTCCTGACTTTC

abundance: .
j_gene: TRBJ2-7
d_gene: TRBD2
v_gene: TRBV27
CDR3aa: CASSPWIAGWHEQYF
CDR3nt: TGTGCCAGCAGTCCCTGGATAGCGGGATGGCACGAGCAGTACTTC

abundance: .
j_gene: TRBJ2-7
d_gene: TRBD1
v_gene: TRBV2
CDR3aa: CASVETGQGATEQYF
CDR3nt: TGTGCCAGCGTCGAAACAGGACAGGGGGCGACTGAGCAGTACTTC

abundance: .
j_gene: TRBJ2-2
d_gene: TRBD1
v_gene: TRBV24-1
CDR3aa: CATSDSGTGGLYTGELFF
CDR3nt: TGTGCCACCAGTGATTCCGGGACAGGGGGATTATACACCGGGGAGCTGTTTTTT

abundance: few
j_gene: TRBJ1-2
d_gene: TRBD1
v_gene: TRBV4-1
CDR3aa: CASSQSWDRGRGGYTF
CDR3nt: TGCGCCAGCAGCCAAAGTTGGGACAGGGGGCGCGGTGGCTACACCTTC

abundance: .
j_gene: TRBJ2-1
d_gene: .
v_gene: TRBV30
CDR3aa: CAWSVQLGVNEQFF
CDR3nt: TGTGCCTGGAGTGTACAGTTAGGGGTCAATGAGCAGTTCTTC

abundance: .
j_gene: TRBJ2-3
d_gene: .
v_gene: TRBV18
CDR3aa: CASSNDWLLTDTQYF
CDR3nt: TGTGCCAGCTCGAACGACTGGCTTCTCACAGATACGCAGTATTTT

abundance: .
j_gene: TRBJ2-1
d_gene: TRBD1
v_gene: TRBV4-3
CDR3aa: CASSQATQGGQGSYNEQFF
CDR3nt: TGCGCCAGCAGCCAAGCGACGCAAGGGGGACAGGGGTCCTACAATGAGCAGTTCTTC

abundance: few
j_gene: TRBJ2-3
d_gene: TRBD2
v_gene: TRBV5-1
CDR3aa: CASSLEASGLGTQYF
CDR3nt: TGCGCCAGCAGCTTGGAGGCTAGCGGTCTCGGTACGCAGTATTTT

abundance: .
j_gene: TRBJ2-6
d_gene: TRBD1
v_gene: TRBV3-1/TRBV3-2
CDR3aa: CASSQRAGGSGANVLTF
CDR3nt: TGTGCCAGCAGCCAACGCGCAGGGGGATCTGGGGCCAACGTCCTGACTTTC